The TCR beta chain under discussion was sequenced for a study of shared clonotypes between healthy human individuals. V trimming: 0 bases; J trimming: 6 bases; junction bases outside the gene matches: 6. Germline lookup yields CDR1 SGHRS and CDR2 YFSETQ. This CDR3 spans 17 amino acids. The protocol was immunoSEQ multiplex PCR, while the TCRdb copy is restricted to in-frame clones and leaves out a portion. Found here are around 990,000 clones, about 80% of them singletons; the top ten hold over 0.8%. The source material was memory CD4+ T cells from PBMCs. Subset here: CD45RA-negative fraction. V and J are TRBV5-1 and TRBJ2-1, with 13 bases that match TRBD2. This clonotype was sampled from a man aged 18 to 30 in good health. Some clones in this sample may be carry-over from other donors' samples. In nucleotides, the CDR3 is TGCGCCAGCAGCTTGGGATCGACTAGCGGGAGGAGCAATGAGCAGTTCTTC. It yields the protein CASSLGSTSGRSNEQFF.